This TCR beta chain was sequenced during a study of blood T cell repertoires in COVID-19. Seattle cases were enrolled at active infection and followed longitudinally. Only in-frame clones appear in the TCRdb table, and some are missing; sequencing was by immunoSEQ multiplex PCR. The sample contains roughly 260,000 clones, approximately 92% of which appear only once. V was clipped by 0 bases and J by 3 bases, with 14 bases between them. Germline loops: CDR1 MRHNA, CDR2 SNTAGT. This CDR3 comprises 16 residues. Sequencing used peripheral blood. The rearrangement joins TRBV6-4 to TRBJ1-2; D gene unclear. The TCR comes from a person in their late teens or twenties with COVID-19, enrolled during active disease. The CDR3 region has the DNA TGTGCCAGCAGTGACTCGATGGTTGGCATGTACTATGGCTACACCTTC. It codes for CASSDSMVGMYYGYTF.